This passage covers 24 T cell receptor beta chains from one sample sequenced in a study of PD-L1 blockade in urothelial cancer. Time point: pretreatment peripheral blood. Only in-frame clones appear in the TCRdb table, and some are missing; sequencing was by immunoSEQ multiplex PCR. The sample lists over 15,000 clones; 75% to 90% were seen once. The sequencing used PBMCs, collected around atezolizumab (anti-PD-L1) treatment. These receptors all come from a man aged 70 or older with urothelial cancer.

V usage is TRBV6-1 and J usage is TRBJ2-4; tentative D call: TRBD2 (7 bases). Germline V CDR1 and CDR2: MNHNS, SASEGT. V lost 1 base and J lost 8, with 12 bases in between. This CDR3 is 14 amino acids long. This CDR3 reads CASSEVGGQDIQYF. The CDR3 nucleotides read TGTGCCAGCAGTGAAGTGGGGGGGCAGGACATTCAGTACTTC.

CDR3 DNA: TGCGCCAGCAGCTTGCCCCCCGGCCGGGCCGGGGAGCTGTTTTTT. This sequence encodes CASSLPPGRAGELFF. This chain joins TRBV5-1 and TRBJ2-2, with D uncertain. The CDR3 consists of 15 residues. Trimming took 1 base from V and 6 from J, leaving 13 bases between them. Germline V gene lookup returns CDR1 SGHRS and CDR2 YFSETQ.

This clone is labeled medium-sized (0.01 to 0.1%). CDR3 sequence: CASSASSGGPTDTQYF. The DNA for the CDR3 is TGTGCCAGCAGTGCCTCTAGCGGGGGCCCCACAGATACGCAGTATTTT. The chain has TRBV6-1 and TRBJ2-3; 10 nucleotides align to TRBD2. Per the germline V gene, CDR1 is MNHNS and CDR2 is SASEGT. This CDR3 is 16 amino acids long. J gave up 2 bases and V 4 bases, and 6 bases lay outside the gene matches.

V usage is TRBV6-4 and J usage is TRBJ2-2; a possible D gene is TRBD2 (5 bases). CDR3 size: 14 residues. The germline CDR1 and CDR2 sequences are MRHNA and SNTAGT. V lost 3 bases and J 4 bases, leaving 9 bases between the germline ends. The CDR3 region is CASSEDGGTGELFF. The CDR3 nucleotides are TGTGCCAGCAGTGAAGACGGAGGCACCGGGGAGCTGTTTTTT.

This clone was seen only a few times. The V gene is TRBV14, the J gene TRBJ1-6; D remains ambiguous. Germline CDR1 and CDR2: SGHDN and FVKESK. V gave up 6 bases and J gave up 6 bases, with 9 bases separating them. This CDR3 is 13 amino acids long. The CDR3 is CASSSGVNSPLHF. The CDR3 DNA reads as TGTGCCAGCAGTTCAGGTGTTAATTCACCCCTCCACTTT.

This chain links TRBV6-5 with TRBJ1-1; 10 bases match TRBD1. The CDR3 is made up of 14 amino acids. Trimming at V came to 6 bases and at J to 4 bases, leaving 5 bases not matched to a gene. CDR1 and CDR2 (germline): MNHEY, SVGAGI. As DNA, the CDR3 is TGTGCCAGCAGGGAGACAGGGGGCGTCACTGAAGCTTTCTTT. Protein sequence: CASRETGGVTEAFF.

This sequence joins TRBV7-9 and TRBJ1-1; the D gene is possibly TRBD1 (6 bases). The CDR3 extends over 13 amino acids. Per germline, CDR1 SEHNR and CDR2 FQNEAQ (reference sequence). The V end lost 6 bases, the J end lost 1 base, and 9 bases lay between the germline ends. CDR3 DNA sequence: TGTGCCAGCAGTCTGACAGGGAACACTGAAGCTTTCTTT. Translating it yields CASSLTGNTEAFF. Looking up the rest from reference TRBV7-9 and TRBJ1-1 gives the full variable domain: DTGVSQNPRHKITKRGQNVTFRCDPISEHNRLYWYRQTLGQGPEFLTYFQNEAQLEKSRLLSDRFSAERPKGSFSTLEIQRTEQGDSAMYLCASSLTGNTEAFFGQGTRLTVV.

This sequence joins TRBV9 and TRBJ1-1, with a weak D call TRBD1 (6 bases). Trimming took off 3 bases at V and 5 bases at J, with 14 bases between the two ends. CDR1 and CDR2 (germline): SGDLS, YYNGEE. The CDR3 runs to 14 residues. Here the CDR3 DNA reads TGTGCCAGCAGCGGGACAGCCCAGGGGACTGAAGCTTTCTTT. It is translated as CASSGTAQGTEAFF.

The V and J genes are TRBV5-1 and TRBJ2-5; TRBD1 matches 12 bases. V trimming: 9 bases; J trimming: 5 bases; junction bases outside the gene matches: 14. This CDR3 has 16 residues. Germline V lookup: CDR1 SGHRS, CDR2 YFSETQ. CDR3 nucleotides: TGCGCCACCGGTTCCGGGGACAGGGGGCCGGGGGAGACCCAGTACTTC. It translates to CATGSGDRGPGETQYF.

This clone was seen a single time. The chain carries TRBV27 and TRBJ2-7, with TRBD2 as a possible D gene (6 bases). V lost 4 bases to trimming and J lost 5 bases, with 27 bases between them. Germline CDR1 MNHEY, CDR2 SMNVEV (reference sequence). The CDR3 is 18 amino acids. The CDR3 sequence is CASSSWVTTRRGSDEQYF. As DNA, the CDR3 is TGTGCCAGCAGTTCCTGGGTCACAACCCGGCGGGGTTCGGACGAGCAGTACTTC.

The chain combines TRBV13 with TRBJ2-2, with 12 bases that match TRBD1. This CDR3 has 18 residues. Germline trimming cut 5 bases from V and 4 bases from J; bases unmatched to any gene: 11. Looked up from germline, CDR1 is PRHDT and CDR2 is FYEKMQ (reference sequence). CDR3 in amino acids: CASSPPGQGARGTGELFF. In DNA form, the CDR3 reads TGTGCCAGCAGCCCTCCGGGACAGGGGGCGCGTGGCACCGGGGAGCTGTTTTTT.

The rearrangement joins TRBV30 to TRBJ2-2; no reliable D call. Germline V gene lookup returns CDR1 GTSNPN and CDR2 SVGIG (reference sequence). CDR3 size: 11 residues. Here the CDR3 reads CALSLTGELFF. The CDR3 DNA reads TGTGCTTTGAGCCTCACCGGGGAGCTGTTTTTT.

The J gene is TRBJ1-2, the V gene TRBV5-1; D call uncertain. There are 14 residues in the CDR3. Trimming stripped 4 bases from V and 7 bases from J, with 17 bases between. CDR1 and CDR2 from the germline V gene are SGHRS and YFSETQ. The CDR3 DNA follows: TGCGCCAGCAGCCCTCAGGAGGTTTTTGGTGGCTACACCTTC. Its protein product is CASSPQEVFGGYTF. Together with reference TRBV5-1 and TRBJ1-2, the CDR3 gives the full variable domain: KAGVTQTPRYLIKTRGQQVTLSCSPISGHRSVSWYQQTPGQGLQFLFEYFSETQRNKGNFPGRFSGRQFSNSRSEMNVSTLELGDSALYLCASSPQEVFGGYTFGSGTRLTVV.

This sequence joins TRBV5-1 and TRBJ2-6, with D unresolved. V was clipped by 1 base and J by 1 base, with 6 bases between them. CDR1 is SGHRS and CDR2 is YFSETQ in the germline V gene. The CDR3 extends over 15 amino acids. This CDR3 reads CASSLLESGANVLTF. In nucleotides, the CDR3 is TGCGCCAGCAGCTTGTTAGAGTCTGGGGCCAACGTCCTGACTTTC.

The CDR3 spells CASTLGQTTYEQYF. For the CDR3, the DNA is TGTGCCAGCACGTTGGGACAAACAACCTACGAGCAGTACTTC. The chain is built from TRBV7-2 and TRBJ2-7; perhaps TRBD1 as D (6 bases). Between the trimmed V and J ends, which lost 7 bases and 2 bases, there was a span of 15 bases. The CDR3 has 14 amino acids. CDR1 is SGHTA and CDR2 is FQGNSA in the germline V gene.

The sample holds a few counts of this clone. V usage is TRBV6-1 and J usage is TRBJ1-2; 10 bases are shared with TRBD1. CDR3 length: 14 amino acids. With V trimmed by 4 bases and J by 7 bases, 6 bases remained unmatched. The germline V gene has CDR1 MNHNS and CDR2 SASEGT. The chain's CDR3 is CASSARTGGGGYTF. The DNA for the CDR3 is TGTGCCAGCAGTGCGCGGACAGGGGGAGGTGGCTACACCTTC.

The V and J genes are TRBV7-8 and TRBJ2-6; D call uncertain. V dropped 5 bases and J dropped 2 bases, with 10 bases sitting between them. The germline V gene encodes CDR1 SGHVS and CDR2 FQNEAQ. The CDR3 runs 15 residues. This chain's CDR3 is CASSPEAAGANVLTF. Here the CDR3 DNA reads TGTGCCAGCAGCCCCGAGGCTGCTGGGGCCAACGTCCTGACTTTC.

This chain links TRBV5-4 with TRBJ1-2; 10 nucleotides line up with TRBD1. The CDR3 extends over 15 amino acids. Looked up from germline, CDR1 is SGHNT and CDR2 is YYREEE (reference sequence). The V segment lost 4 bases and the J segment 6 bases; nucleotides outside the gene matches: 9. CDR3 residues: CASSPRGQGGNGYTF. Here the CDR3 DNA reads TGTGCCAGCAGCCCCAGAGGACAGGGGGGTAATGGCTACACCTTC.

This chain links TRBV19 with TRBJ1-4; 7 positions agree with TRBD1. The ends lost 4 bases at V and 1 base at J; junction bases unmatched: 3. Germline CDR1 LNHDA, CDR2 SQIVND (reference sequence). The CDR3 has 15 amino acids. Here the CDR3 DNA reads TGTGCCAGTAGTACCAACAGGGGAACTAATGAAAAACTGTTTTTT. Translated: CASSTNRGTNEKLFF.

The J gene is TRBJ2-1, the V gene TRBV19; 9 bases fit TRBD2. V gave up 6 bases and J gave up 7 bases; unmatched junction bases: 7. CDR1 is LNHDA and CDR2 is SQIVND in the germline V gene (reference sequence). The CDR3 runs 14 residues. The DNA of the CDR3 is TGTGCCAGTAGCATTGCGGGGGGGCCTAATGAGCAGTTCTTC. Translating gives CASSIAGGPNEQFF.

The rearrangement joins TRBV21-1 to TRBJ2-7; the table calls TRBD2, which could not be checked here. TRBV21-1 counts as a pseudogene. The CDR3 sequence is 15 residues long. The CDR3 DNA reads TGTGCCAGCAGCCCAGGAGGACTACCAGCGGACGAGCAGTACTTC. Translated: CASSPGGLPADEQYF.

J is TRBJ2-1 and V is TRBV6-8, with TRBD1 matching 7 bases. The germline CDR1 and CDR2 sequences are MNHGY and SAAAGT. Trimming removed 6 bases from V and 2 bases from J; junction bases left unmatched: 10. The CDR3 runs 16 residues. The chain's CDR3 is CASSLRDSEAYNEQFF. As DNA, the CDR3 is TGTGCCAGCAGCCTCCGGGACAGCGAAGCCTACAATGAGCAGTTCTTC.

The chain links TRBV9 to TRBJ1-1; D is uncertain. Germline CDR1 SGDLS, CDR2 YYNGEE. This CDR3 contains 14 residues. V shed 0 bases and J shed 3 bases, with 9 bases lying between them. CDR3 sequence reads: CASSVGGSDTEAFF. The CDR3 bases are TGTGCCAGCAGCGTAGGAGGCAGCGACACTGAAGCTTTCTTT.

The V gene is TRBV6-6, the J gene TRBJ2-1, with 8 bases identical to TRBD1. Looked up from germline, CDR1 is MNHNY and CDR2 is SVGAGI (reference sequence). The V and J ends lost 6 bases and 8 bases, in that order; junction bases with no gene match: 6. CDR3 length equals 13 residues. CDR3 in amino acids: CASSLPTGDEQFF. The CDR3 DNA is TGTGCCAGCAGCCTACCGACAGGGGATGAGCAGTTCTTC.